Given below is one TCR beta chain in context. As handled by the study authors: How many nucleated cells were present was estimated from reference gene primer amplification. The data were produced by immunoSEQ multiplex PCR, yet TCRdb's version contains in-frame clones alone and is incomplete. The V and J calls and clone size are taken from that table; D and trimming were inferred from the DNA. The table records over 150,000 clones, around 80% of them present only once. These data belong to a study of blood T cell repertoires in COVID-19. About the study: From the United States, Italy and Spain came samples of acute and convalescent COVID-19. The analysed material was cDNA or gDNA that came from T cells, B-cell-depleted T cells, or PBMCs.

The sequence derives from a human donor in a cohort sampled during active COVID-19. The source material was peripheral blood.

The CDR3 sequence: CASSVAITHEQFF. The CDR3 region has the DNA TGTGCCAGCAGCGTAGCCATAACTCATGAGCAGTTCTTC. This chain joins TRBV9 and TRBJ2-1; D is unresolved. Germline V gives CDR1 SGDLS, CDR2 YYNGEE. This CDR3 is 13 amino acids long. The ends were cut back, 0 bases at V and 8 bases at J, with 9 bases in the middle.